This TCR beta chain was captured by sequencing in a study of cytomegalovirus exposure and HLA in healthy donors. The length of the CDR3 is 13 residues. V gave up 4 bases and J gave up 5 bases; unmatched junction bases: 3. Germline V gives CDR1 SGHNT, CDR2 YYREEE (reference sequence). Points from the study as a whole: The majority of CMV-associated TCR beta chains were reported as apparently HLA-restricted in a later analysis. Association of approximately 16,000 TCR beta sequences with HLA alleles was found at 0.05 false discovery rate in a later analysis.

PCR used 60 Vbeta primers and 13 Jbeta primers. Some clones are missing from TCRdb's copy, which holds only in-frame ones; the method was immunoSEQ multiplex PCR. The sample holds around 100,000 clones, more than 65% seen once. For this clone: Its antigen is currently unknown.

This sequence originates from a woman aged 18-29 years in good health and CMV-seropositive. Material: PBMCs. V usage is TRBV5-4 and J usage is TRBJ1-1; 9 positions match TRBD1. CDR3 sequence: CASSQTGGTEAFF. The CDR3 coding sequence is TGTGCCAGCAGCCAGACAGGGGGAACTGAAGCTTTCTTT.